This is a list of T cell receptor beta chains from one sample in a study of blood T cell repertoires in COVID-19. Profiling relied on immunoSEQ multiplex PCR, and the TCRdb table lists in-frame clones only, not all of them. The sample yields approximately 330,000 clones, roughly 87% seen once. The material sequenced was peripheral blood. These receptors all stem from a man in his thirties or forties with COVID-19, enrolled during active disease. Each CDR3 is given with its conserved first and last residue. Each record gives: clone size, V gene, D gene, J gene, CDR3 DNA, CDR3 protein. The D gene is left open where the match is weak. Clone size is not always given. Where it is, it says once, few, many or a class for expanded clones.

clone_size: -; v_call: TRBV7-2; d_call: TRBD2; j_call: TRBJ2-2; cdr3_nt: TGTGCCAGCAGCTTAGTTGGGACTAGCGGGGGGATCACCGGGGAGCTGTTTTTT; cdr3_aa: CASSLVGTSGGITGELFF
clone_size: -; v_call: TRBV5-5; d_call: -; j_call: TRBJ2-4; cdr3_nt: TGTGCCAGCAGCTTGGGATATGGGGGCTTAGGGGCCAAAAACATTCAGTACTTC; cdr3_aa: CASSLGYGGLGAKNIQYF
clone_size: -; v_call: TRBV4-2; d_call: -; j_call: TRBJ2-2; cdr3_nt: TGTGCCAGCAGCAATACCGGGGTCGGGACCGGGGAGCTGTTTTTT; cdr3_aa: CASSNTGVGTGELFF
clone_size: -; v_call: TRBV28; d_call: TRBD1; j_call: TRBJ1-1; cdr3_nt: TGTGCCAGCACCCTGAAGGGGGCGCCGAGGACTGAAGCTTTCTTT; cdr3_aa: CASTLKGAPRTEAFF
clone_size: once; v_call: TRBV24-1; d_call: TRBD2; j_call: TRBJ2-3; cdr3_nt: TGTGCCACCAGTGACTCGTCTCCGGGACTAGCGGGGGGCACAGATACGCAGTATTTT; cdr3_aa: CATSDSSPGLAGGTDTQYF
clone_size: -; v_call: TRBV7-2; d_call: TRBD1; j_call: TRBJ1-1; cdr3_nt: TGTGCCAGCAGCTACCCGACAGGGGGTACTGAAGCTTTCTTT; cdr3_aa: CASSYPTGGTEAFF
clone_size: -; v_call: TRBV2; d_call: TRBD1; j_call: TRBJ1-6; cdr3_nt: TGTGCCAGCATTGGACCCGGGACAGGGAGCTCCTATAATTCACCCCTCCACTTT; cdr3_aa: CASIGPGTGSSYNSPLHF
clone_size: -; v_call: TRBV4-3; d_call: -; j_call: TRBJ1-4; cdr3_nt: TGCGCCAGCAGCCAAGGTCTCACAGCAACTAATGAAAAACTGTTTTTT; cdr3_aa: CASSQGLTATNEKLFF
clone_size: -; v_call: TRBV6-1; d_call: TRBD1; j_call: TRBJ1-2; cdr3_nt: TGTGCCAGCAGTGAAGGACAGGGGAAATATGGCTACACCTTC; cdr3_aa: CASSEGQGKYGYTF
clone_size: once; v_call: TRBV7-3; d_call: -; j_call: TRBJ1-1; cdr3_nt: TGTGCCAGCAGCTTAAGGTCAGACGGGTCTGAAGCTTTCTTT; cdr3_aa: CASSLRSDGSEAFF
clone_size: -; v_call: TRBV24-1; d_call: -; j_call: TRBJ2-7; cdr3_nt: TGTGCCACCAGTGATACAATCTCCTACGAGCAGTACTTC; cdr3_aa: CATSDTISYEQYF
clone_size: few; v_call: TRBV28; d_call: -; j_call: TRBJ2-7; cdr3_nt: TGTGCCAGCAGCCCCCCACGGGGGAGGGAGCAGTACTTC; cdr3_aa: CASSPPRGREQYF
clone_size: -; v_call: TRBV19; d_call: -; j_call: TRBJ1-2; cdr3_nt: TGTGCCAGTAGTATTGCACACGGGGGCTACACCTTC; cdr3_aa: CASSIAHGGYTF
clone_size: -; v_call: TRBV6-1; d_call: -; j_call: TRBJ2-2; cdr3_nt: TGTGCCAGCAGTGAACCACAGGGCCTCGGGGAGCTGTTTTTT; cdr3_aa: CASSEPQGLGELFF
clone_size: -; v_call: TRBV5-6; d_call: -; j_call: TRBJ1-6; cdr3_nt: TGTGCCAGCAGCCAATGGGCCTCCTATAATTCACCCCTCCACTTT; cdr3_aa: CASSQWASYNSPLHF
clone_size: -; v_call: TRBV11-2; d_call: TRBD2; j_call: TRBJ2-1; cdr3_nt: TGTGCCAGCAGCTTAGGAGGGACTAGATCCAATGAGCAGTTCTTC; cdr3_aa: CASSLGGTRSNEQFF
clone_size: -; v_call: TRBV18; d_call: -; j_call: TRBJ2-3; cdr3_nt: TGTGCCAGCTCACCCGAGAGAGTAACAGATACGCAGTATTTT; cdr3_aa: CASSPERVTDTQYF
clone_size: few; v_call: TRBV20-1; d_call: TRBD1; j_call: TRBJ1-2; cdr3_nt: TGCAGTGCTAGTGGGCTTCGGGGGACAGGGCTTAACGATGGCTACACCTTC; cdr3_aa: CSASGLRGTGLNDGYTF
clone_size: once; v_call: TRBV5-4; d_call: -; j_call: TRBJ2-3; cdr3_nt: TGTGCCAGCAGCACACCTAGCACAGATACGCAGTATTTT; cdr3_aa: CASSTPSTDTQYF
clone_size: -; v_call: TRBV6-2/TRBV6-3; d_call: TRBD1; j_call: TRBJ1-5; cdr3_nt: TGTGCCAGCAGTTACCGACCTATGACAGGGGATCAGCCCCAGCATTTT; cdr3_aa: CASSYRPMTGDQPQHF
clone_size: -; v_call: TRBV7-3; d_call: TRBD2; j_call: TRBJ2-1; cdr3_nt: TGTGCCAGCAGCTTAAGGGTTAGCGGGGGGACCCACAATGAGCAGTTCTTC; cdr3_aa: CASSLRVSGGTHNEQFF
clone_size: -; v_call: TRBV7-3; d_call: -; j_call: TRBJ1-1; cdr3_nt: TGTGCCAGCAGCTTACCGGAGGGCCAAGCTTTCTTT; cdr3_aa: CASSLPEGQAFF